These T cell receptor beta chains were read from a single sample in a study of T-cell memory formation after mild COVID-19. In TCRdb, the 5' RACE reads were re-called with MiXCR into one record per CDR3 protein. Of some 440,000 distinct CDR3 sequences in the sample, around a quarter are singletons; the top ten hold roughly an eighth. The sample taken for sequencing was PBMCs or a T cell subset sorted from them (not recorded which). These receptors originate from an adult woman who had mild COVID-19 (a few samples of this study predate the infection). Cell type and time point are not known. Both conserved end residues are part of each CDR3. The order of the fields is clone size, V gene, D gene, J gene, CDR3 DNA, CDR3 protein. D genes are given only for firm matches. The listing skips clone size in some rows; elsewhere it reads once, few, many or a size class.

>NA|TRBV27|TRBD2|TRBJ2-5
TGTGCCAGCAGTGCGGGACTAGCGGGAAAAGAGACCCAGTACTTC
CASSAGLAGKETQYF
>NA|TRBV14|NA|TRBJ1-2
TGTGCCAGCAGCCAACAGTCATCCAGGGGTGGCAGTGGCTACACCTTC
CASSQQSSRGGSGYTF
>few|TRBV7-9|NA|TRBJ2-1
TGTGCCAGCAGCTTATCGGCCGAGGGTGAAAGTAACGAGCAGTTCTTC
CASSLSAEGESNEQFF
>few|TRBV19|NA|TRBJ1-6
TGTGCCAGTAGTATCACACAGGGCTACAATTCACCCCTCCACTTT
CASSITQGYNSPLHF
>once|TRBV7-6|TRBD2|TRBJ2-1
TGTGCCAGCAGCTTAGATTCGGGGGGTGGCAGGGAGCAGTTCTTC
CASSLDSGGGREQFF
>NA|TRBV24-1|NA|TRBJ2-5
TGTGCCACCGCCGGTTTAGAAAAAGAGACCCAGTACTTC
CATAGLEKETQYF
>NA|TRBV10-3|NA|TRBJ1-1
TGTGCCATCAGTGAGACGGGCAGGGTAGCCACTGAAGCTTTCTTT
CAISETGRVATEAFF
>NA|TRBV6-1|TRBD1|TRBJ2-7
TGTGCCACTCACCCGGGACAGGGGTTCTACGAGCAGTACTTC
CATHPGQGFYEQYF
>NA|TRBV11-3|TRBD2|TRBJ2-1
TGTGCCAGCACCTTGGGGGCTAGCGGGAGGAACTCCTACAATGAGCAGTTCTTC
CASTLGASGRNSYNEQFF
>NA|TRBV19|NA|TRBJ2-3
TGTGCCAGTAGCCCTAGGGCCTTAATTACAGGGAAGTTAACAGATACGCAGTATTTT
CASSPRALITGKLTDTQYF
>few|TRBV11-1|TRBD2|TRBJ2-4
TGTGCCAGCAGCTTATACACACTTAGGGCTAGCGGAGCCAAAAACATTCAGTACTTC
CASSLYTLRASGAKNIQYF
>NA|TRBV6-2/TRBV6-3|NA|TRBJ2-7
TGTGCCAGCAGTTACTCGGCTAGTGCCCCGGGCGAGCAGTACTTC
CASSYSASAPGEQYF
>few|TRBV25-1|NA|TRBJ2-2
TGTGCCAGCAGCACACCGGGCCGTGGAACCGGGGAGCTGTTTTTT
CASSTPGRGTGELFF
>NA|TRBV5-6|NA|TRBJ1-1
TGTGCCAGCAGCTTGTATTCCCGACAGGACACTGAAGCTTTCTTT
CASSLYSRQDTEAFF
>NA|TRBV12-3/TRBV12-4|NA|TRBJ2-7
TGTGCCAGCAGTTTAGCGGTTCTTACCTCCTACGAGCAGTACTTC
CASSLAVLTSYEQYF
>NA|TRBV14|NA|TRBJ2-7
TGTGCCAGCAGCCAAGGCGAAGGGCGCTACCTGGACGAGCAGTACTTC
CASSQGEGRYLDEQYF
>NA|TRBV20-1|NA|TRBJ2-5
TGCAGTGCTCAAGACCGGGACATAAACCAAGAGACCCAGTACTTC
CSAQDRDINQETQYF
>NA|TRBV24-1|NA|TRBJ1-1
TGTGCCACCCGTTGGGGGTCCGGAGGGAACACTGAAGCTTTCTTT
CATRWGSGGNTEAFF
>NA|TRBV20-1|NA|TRBJ1-3
TGCAGTGCTAGGGACAAGTCCTCTGGAAACACCATATATTTT
CSARDKSSGNTIYF
>once|TRBV29-1|TRBD2|TRBJ2-3
TGCAGCGTTCGAACTAGCGGGGGGCGCACAGATACGCAGTATTTT
CSVRTSGGRTDTQYF
>NA|TRBV6-4|NA|TRBJ2-2
TGTGCCAGCAGTGACGTGGACACCGGGGAGCTGTTTTTT
CASSDVDTGELFF
>few|TRBV12-3/TRBV12-4|TRBD1|TRBJ2-2
TGTGCCAGCAAGGACAGGCCTCTAGGGACCGGGGAGCTGTTTTTT
CASKDRPLGTGELFF
>few|TRBV2|TRBD2|TRBJ2-1
TGTGCCAGCAAGCCATTTAGCGGGGGGTACTACAATGAGCAGTTCTTC
CASKPFSGGYYNEQFF
>few|TRBV9|TRBD2|TRBJ2-1
TGTGCCAGCAGCGCAGACGGGACTAGTGACAATGAGCAGTTCTTC
CASSADGTSDNEQFF
>NA|TRBV9|NA|TRBJ2-7
TGTGCCAGCAGCGTCCGCCCCGTCAGCGAGCAGTACTTC
CASSVRPVSEQYF
>NA|TRBV13|NA|TRBJ1-1
TGTGCCAGCAGCTTACGGCCGACTGAAGCTTTCTTT
CASSLRPTEAFF
>NA|TRBV20-1|NA|TRBJ2-3
TGCAGTGCTAGCGGCACAGATACGCAGTATTTT
CSASGTDTQYF
>few|TRBV30|NA|TRBJ1-4
TGTGCCTGGAGTGCAGGGCCGGATGAAAAACTGTTTTTT
CAWSAGPDEKLFF
>NA|TRBV7-9|TRBD2|TRBJ2-3
TGTGCCAGCAGCTCCTGGACTAGCGGTATTAGCACAGATACGCAGTATTTT
CASSSWTSGISTDTQYF
>few|TRBV13|NA|TRBJ2-3
TGTGCCAGCAGCTTAAACTGGGGGCGATTTGATACGCAGTATTTT
CASSLNWGRFDTQYF
>many|TRBV5-6|TRBD2|TRBJ2-3
TGTGCCAGCAGCTTGATTACCCTAGCGGGTTACACAGATACGCAGTATTTT
CASSLITLAGYTDTQYF